This T cell receptor beta chain emerged from a study of HIV-infected patients and healthy controls. This clonotype was counted ten times or more. Its antigen remains unknown. All unsorted peripheral T cells were captured because whole blood was used without fractionation. cDNA was made from approximately 0.55 ug RNA using alpha and beta constant primers. Using multiplexing indices, alpha and beta chain libraries were generated apart by chain-specific third strand synthesis. All rearrangements within a chain used one primer pair; cDNA molecules carried barcodes. TCRdb called the 5' RACE reads again in MiXCR, with one record for every CDR3 protein. Of roughly 7,400 distinct CDR3 sequences listed, less than 9.5% are singletons. Overall study findings and caveats: HIV-infected patients shared fewer CDR3 sequences between individuals than healthy controls.

The TCR comes from an adult with HIV infection. This specimen consisted of blood, obtained before antiretroviral therapy.

CDR3 nucleotides: TGTGCCAGCAGGCTGAACCCTTCTAGCGGGGGGGCCCGCGGGGAGCTGTTTTTT. Its protein product is CASRLNPSSGGARGELFF. The V call is TRBV3-1, the J call TRBJ2-2, with 12 nucleotides matching TRBD2. In germline, CDR1 is LGHDT, CDR2 YNNKEL (reference sequence). With 6 bases clipped from V and 7 bases from J, the junction kept 15 bases outside the gene matches. The CDR3 consists of 18 residues.